These 7 T cell receptor beta chains were all obtained from the same sample, sequenced in a study of CD8+ T cells in alopecia areata (dated by TCRdb to the late 2010s). Receptor libraries were prepared by the immunoSEQ multiplex PCR assay. RNA was extracted from all samples and reverse transcribed into cDNA as template for TCR sequencing. TCRdb carries this immuneACCESS record with in-frame sequences only. Its versions omit some clonotypes, under half of them owing to an unresolved V gene in the studies checked, with the rest unexplained. For this sample the table gives about 180,000 clones, of which about 61% were detected only once. The ten largest clones represent roughly 17% of the sample. The sample's treatment or condition label is to be understood as: oral pan-JAK inhibitor, 5-10 mg twice daily. The starting material was CD4+ T cells sorted from blood, obtained at approximately week 61, from a patient treated with tofacitinib. The receptors were sampled from a human donor with alopecia areata.

The chain joins TRBV2 to TRBJ2-2; D is uncertain. The CDR3 consists of 15 residues. The germline V gene encodes CDR1 SNHLY and CDR2 FYNNEI. V gave up 0 bases and J gave up 6 bases, with 11 bases separating them. The CDR3 reads CASSEALRGAGELFF. The CDR3 DNA sequence: TGTGCCAGCAGTGAAGCGCTTCGTGGCGCCGGGGAGCTGTTTTTT.

The V and J genes are TRBV4-1 and TRBJ1-2, with 7 bases matching TRBD1. The CDR3 is 14 amino acids. CDR1 and CDR2 from the germline V gene are MGHRA and YSYEKL. The V segment lost 4 bases and the J segment 6 bases; nucleotides outside the gene matches: 8. Here the CDR3 reads CASSRLTDRDGYTF. CDR3 nucleotide sequence: TGCGCCAGCAGCCGACTGACCGACAGGGATGGCTACACCTTC.

The chain uses TRBV6-5 and TRBJ2-2; no firm D call. Trimming pared 6 bases from V and 8 bases from J, leaving 10 bases between. Per the germline V gene, CDR1 is MNHEY and CDR2 is SVGAGI. The CDR3 length is 12 residues. In DNA form, the CDR3 reads TGTGCCAGCAGAAAAATGACAGGGGAGCTGTTTTTT. This gives the protein CASRKMTGELFF.

This chain links TRBV7-2 with TRBJ2-7; D remains ambiguous. V was trimmed by 5 bases and J by 4 bases, leaving 9 bases between them. The CDR3 is 12 residues long. Germline values: CDR1 SGHTA, CDR2 FQGNSA. CDR3 DNA: TGTGCCAGCAGCCGCGGTCCATACGAGCAGTACTTC. Translating it yields CASSRGPYEQYF.

This chain joins TRBV11-2 and TRBJ2-1; TRBD2 agrees at 10 bases. CDR3 length equals 11 residues. V shed 7 bases, J shed 12 bases, and the junction held 3 bases outside the gene matches. In germline, CDR1 is SGHAT, CDR2 FQNNGV. The CDR3 here is CASKAGGRQFF. Written as DNA, the CDR3 is TGTGCCAGCAAAGCGGGGGGGAGGCAGTTCTTC.

V is TRBV2 and J is TRBJ1-5; D gene uncertain. With 2 bases removed from V and 4 bases from J, the gap between germline ends came to 3 bases. CDR1 is SNHLY, CDR2 FYNNEI, per germline. The CDR3 consists of 12 residues. The CDR3 loop reads CASSEPNQPQHF. CDR3 DNA: TGTGCCAGCAGTGAACCGAATCAGCCCCAGCATTTT.

The genes are TRBV7-9 and TRBJ2-6; unclear D gene. CDR3 length: 14 amino acids. With 3 bases removed from V and 0 bases from J, the gap between germline ends came to 3 bases. Germline CDR1 is SEHNR and CDR2 is FQNEAQ (reference sequence). The CDR3 nucleotides are TGTGCCAGCAGCTTCCACTCTGGGGCCAACGTCCTGACTTTC. Protein product: CASSFHSGANVLTF.